This entry is about one T cell receptor beta chain. Its matching antigen is unknown. The data were taken from a study of blood T cells in healthy people across ages. Notes on the study in general: A roughly linear fall in TCR beta diversity per million T cells was seen with increasing age. Unknown donor CMV status possibly confounded expanded clonotype changes.

Each donor supplied approximately 10 milliliters of peripheral blood. The study isolated at least 7 million PBMCs from each sample. The CDR3 sequence is 15 residues long. V lost 0 bases and J lost 4; bases outside the gene matches: 8. The germline CDR1 and CDR2 sequences are DFQATT and SNEGSKA (reference sequence). For the second PCR, which ran for about 6 to 11 cycles, a sample-barcoded 5' primer and a J-beta primer mix were used. TCRdb ran MiXCR on the 5' RACE reads and lists one entry per CDR3 protein. The repertoire consists of 950,000 to 1,200,000 distinct CDR3 sequences, with around two fifths occurring once and the leading ten covering about an eighth.

The sequence was collected from a man aged 18 to 35 in good health. The chain employs TRBV20-1 and TRBJ1-2; TRBD1 matches at 7 bases. Specimen: blood. DNA for the CDR3: TGCAGTGCTAGAGATCCGTTGGCAGGGGGCTATGGCTACACCTTC. Translated: CSARDPLAGGYGYTF.